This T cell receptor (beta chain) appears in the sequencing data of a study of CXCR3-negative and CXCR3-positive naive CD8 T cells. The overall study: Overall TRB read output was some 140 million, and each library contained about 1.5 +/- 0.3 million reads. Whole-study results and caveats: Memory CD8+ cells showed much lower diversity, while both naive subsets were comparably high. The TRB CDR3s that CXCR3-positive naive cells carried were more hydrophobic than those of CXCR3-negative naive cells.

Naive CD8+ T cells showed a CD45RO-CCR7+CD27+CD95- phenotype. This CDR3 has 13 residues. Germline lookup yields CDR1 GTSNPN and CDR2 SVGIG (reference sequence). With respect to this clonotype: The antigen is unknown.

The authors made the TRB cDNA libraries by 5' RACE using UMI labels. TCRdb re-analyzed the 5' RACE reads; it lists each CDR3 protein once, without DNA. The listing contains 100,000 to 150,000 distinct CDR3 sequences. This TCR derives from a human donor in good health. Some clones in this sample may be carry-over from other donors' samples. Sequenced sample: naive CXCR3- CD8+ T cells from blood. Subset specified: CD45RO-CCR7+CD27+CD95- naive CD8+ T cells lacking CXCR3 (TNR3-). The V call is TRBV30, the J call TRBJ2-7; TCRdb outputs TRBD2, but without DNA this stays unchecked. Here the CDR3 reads CAWRGLAAYEQYF.